These 5 T cell receptor beta chains came from one sample sequenced in a study of cytotoxic CD8 clonotypes in ibrutinib-treated CLL. Libraries were prepared by immunoSEQ multiplex PCR; TCRdb keeps only in-frame clonotypes and omits some of them. The sample records approximately 60,000 clones, roughly 54% being singletons. The sequences come from PBMCs, collected at disease progression, from a patient treated with ibrutinib. The receptors were gathered from a human donor with chronic lymphocytic leukemia.

This clone was counted only a few times. This rearrangement joins TRBV6-5 to TRBJ1-2; tentative D call: TRBD1 (6 bases). The CDR3 extends over 15 amino acids. V was shortened by 8 bases and J by 4 bases, with 20 bases between the two germline ends. Germline lookup yields CDR1 MNHEY and CDR2 SVGAGI. CDR3 amino acids: CASGSVGGLGYGYTF. The CDR3 region has the DNA TGTGCCAGCGGGTCCGTCGGGGGGCTGGGCTATGGCTACACCTTC.

This clone was seen a few times. The chain employs TRBV15 and TRBJ2-7; D not resolved. The length of the CDR3 is 13 residues. The V gene's germline CDR1 is LNHNV and CDR2 YYDKDF (reference sequence). V lost 5 bases, J lost 3 bases, and 11 bases lay in between. The CDR3 here is CATSRQLVYEQYF. The CDR3, as DNA: TGTGCCACCAGCCGCCAGCTCGTCTACGAGCAGTACTTC.

This chain links TRBV5-1 with TRBJ2-1; 12 bases agree with TRBD2. Germline V gives CDR1 SGHRS, CDR2 YFSETQ. V was pared by 4 bases and J by 6 bases, with 5 bases of the junction left unmatched. This CDR3 comprises 15 residues. The CDR3 DNA sequence: TGCGCCAGCAGCATGGTACTAGCGGGGGGCAATGAGCAGTTCTTC. Its translation: CASSMVLAGGNEQFF.

The chain carries TRBV19 and TRBJ1-2; D possibly corresponds to TRBD1 (5 bases). Per the germline V gene, CDR1 is LNHDA and CDR2 is SQIVND (reference sequence). The CDR3 contains 15 residues. V was cut by 5 bases and J by 5 bases, with 18 bases left in between. The CDR3: CASSAQGKSAYGYTF. Written as DNA, the CDR3 is TGTGCCAGTAGTGCCCAGGGAAAGAGTGCGTATGGCTACACCTTC.

Details on this clone: A read error may account for a junction end that differs from germline. The chain recombines TRBV7-6 with TRBJ1-2; D might be TRBD1 (6 bases). Germline V gene lookup returns CDR1 SGHVS and CDR2 FNYEAQ. CDR3 length equals 12 residues. CDR3 sequence (DNA): TGTGCCAGCAGCTTAGAGAGGGGGACGGCTATCTTC. Translation gives CASSLERGTAIF.